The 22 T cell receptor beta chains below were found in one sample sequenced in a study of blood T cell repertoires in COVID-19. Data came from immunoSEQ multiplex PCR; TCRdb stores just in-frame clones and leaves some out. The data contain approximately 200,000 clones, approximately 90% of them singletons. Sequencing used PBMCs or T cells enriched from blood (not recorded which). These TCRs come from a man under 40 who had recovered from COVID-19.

The CDR3: CASSLWGAGRGRITDTQYF. Here the CDR3 DNA reads TGTGCCAGCAGTTTATGGGGTGCCGGCAGGGGGCGGATTACAGATACGCAGTATTTT. The J gene is TRBJ2-3, the V gene TRBV28, with 8 bases that match TRBD1. Per germline, CDR1 MDHEN and CDR2 SYDVKM. The CDR3 is made up of 19 amino acids. V shed 0 bases, J shed 3 bases, and the junction held 14 bases outside the gene matches.

CDR3 protein: CASSLMGQQETQYF. In DNA form, the CDR3 reads TGCGCCAGCAGCTTGATGGGACAGCAAGAGACCCAGTACTTC. V usage is TRBV5-1 and J usage is TRBJ2-5; 7 nucleotides line up with TRBD1. CDR1 is SGHRS, CDR2 YFSETQ, per germline. The CDR3 is made up of 14 amino acids. Trimming cost V 1 base and J 2 bases; bases outside gene matches: 2.

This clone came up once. CDR3 sequence reads: CASSQNSGTNTGELFF. The CDR3 nucleotides are TGTGCCAGCAGCCAAAATTCAGGGACGAACACCGGGGAGCTGTTTTTT. The J gene is TRBJ2-2, the V gene TRBV3-1 (or the pseudogene TRBV3-2); possibly TRBD1 for D (5 bases). The germline CDR1 and CDR2 sequences are LGHDT and YNNKEL (reference sequence). V lost 2 bases and J 0 bases, leaving 10 bases between the germline ends. There are 16 residues in the CDR3.

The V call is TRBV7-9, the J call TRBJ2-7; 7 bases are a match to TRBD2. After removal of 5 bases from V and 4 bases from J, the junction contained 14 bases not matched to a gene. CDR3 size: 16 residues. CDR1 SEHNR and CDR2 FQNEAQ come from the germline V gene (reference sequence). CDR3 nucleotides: TGTGCCAGCAGCCCGCCCAGTGGGAGGGCCATATACGAGCAGTACTTC. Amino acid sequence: CASSPPSGRAIYEQYF.

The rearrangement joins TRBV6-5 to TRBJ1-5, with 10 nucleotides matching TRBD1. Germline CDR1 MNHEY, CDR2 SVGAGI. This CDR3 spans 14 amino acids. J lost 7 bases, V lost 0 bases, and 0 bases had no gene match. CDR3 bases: TGTGCCAGCAGTTACTCGGACAGGGGGCAGCCCCAGCATTTT. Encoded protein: CASSYSDRGQPQHF.

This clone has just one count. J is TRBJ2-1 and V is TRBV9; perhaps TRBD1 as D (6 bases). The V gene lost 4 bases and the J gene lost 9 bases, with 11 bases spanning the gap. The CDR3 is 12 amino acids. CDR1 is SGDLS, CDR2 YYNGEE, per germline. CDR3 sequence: CASSLTGPEQFF. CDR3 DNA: TGTGCCAGCAGCTTAACAGGGCCTGAGCAGTTCTTC.

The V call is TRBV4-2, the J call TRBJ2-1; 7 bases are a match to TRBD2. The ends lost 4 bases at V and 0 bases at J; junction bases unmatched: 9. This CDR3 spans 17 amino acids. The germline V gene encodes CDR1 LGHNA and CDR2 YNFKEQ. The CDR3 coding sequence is TGTGCCAGCAGCCCCTCACTAGCGCTGAGCTCCTACAATGAGCAGTTCTTC. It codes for CASSPSLALSSYNEQFF.

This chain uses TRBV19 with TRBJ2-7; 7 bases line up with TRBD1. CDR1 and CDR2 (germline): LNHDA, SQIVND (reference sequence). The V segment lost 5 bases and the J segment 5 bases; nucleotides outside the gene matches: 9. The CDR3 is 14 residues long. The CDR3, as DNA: TGTGCCAGTAGTGCCCAGGGGGTCATCGACGAGCAGTACTTC. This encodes CASSAQGVIDEQYF.

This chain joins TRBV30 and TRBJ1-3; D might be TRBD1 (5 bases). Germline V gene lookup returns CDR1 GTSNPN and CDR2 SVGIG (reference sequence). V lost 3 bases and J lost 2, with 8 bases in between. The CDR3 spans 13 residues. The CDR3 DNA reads TGTGCCTGGAGCCTGGGGCCTGGAAACACCATATATTTT. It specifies CAWSLGPGNTIYF. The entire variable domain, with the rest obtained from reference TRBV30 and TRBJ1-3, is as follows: SQTIHQWPATLVQPVGSPLSLECTVEGTSNPNLYWYRQAAGRGLQLLFYSVGIGQISSEVPQNLSASRPQDRQFILSSKKLLLSDSGFYLCAWSLGPGNTIYFGEGSWLTVV.

DNA of the CDR3: TGCGCCAGCAGCTTGTCTCCTAGCGGGGGACAAGAGACCCAGTACTTC. This sequence encodes CASSLSPSGGQETQYF. V usage is TRBV5-1 and J usage is TRBJ2-5; the match to TRBD2 covers 10 bases. This CDR3 has 16 amino acids. Germline CDR1 reads SGHRS; CDR2 reads YFSETQ. Losses at the gene ends were 1 base for V and 2 bases for J; bases not matched to a gene: 5. The variable domain in full, with the rest retrieved from reference TRBV5-1 and TRBJ2-5, is KAGVTQTPRYLIKTRGQQVTLSCSPISGHRSVSWYQQTPGQGLQFLFEYFSETQRNKGNFPGRFSGRQFSNSRSEMNVSTLELGDSALYLCASSLSPSGGQETQYFGPGTRLLVL.

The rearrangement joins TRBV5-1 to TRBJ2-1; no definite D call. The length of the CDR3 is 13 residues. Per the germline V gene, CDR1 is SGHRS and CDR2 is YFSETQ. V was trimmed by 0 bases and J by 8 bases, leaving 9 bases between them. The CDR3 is CASSLASVDEQFF. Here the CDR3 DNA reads TGCGCCAGCAGCTTGGCTAGTGTGGATGAGCAGTTCTTC.

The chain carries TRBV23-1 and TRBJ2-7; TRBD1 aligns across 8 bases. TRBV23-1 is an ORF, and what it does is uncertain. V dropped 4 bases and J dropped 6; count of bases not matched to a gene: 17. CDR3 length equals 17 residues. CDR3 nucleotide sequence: TGCGCCAGCAGTCGAAATTCGTACGGACAGGGAGAGTGCGAGCAGTACTTC. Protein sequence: CASSRNSYGQGECEQYF.

CDR3 protein: CASSPRPTSSGYGYTF. DNA of the CDR3: TGTGCCAGCAGCCCCCGCCCGACATCCAGTGGCTATGGCTACACCTTC. The chain carries TRBV7-9 and TRBJ1-2; unclear D gene. Germline-derived CDR1 and CDR2 are SEHNR and FQNEAQ (reference sequence). Trimming took 5 bases from V and 4 from J, leaving 20 bases between them. The CDR3 spans 16 residues.

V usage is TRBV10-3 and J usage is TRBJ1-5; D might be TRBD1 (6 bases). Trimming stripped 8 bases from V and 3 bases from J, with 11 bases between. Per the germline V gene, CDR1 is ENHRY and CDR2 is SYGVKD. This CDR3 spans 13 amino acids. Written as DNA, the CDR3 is TGTGCCATCTCACAGGGAGTCAATCAGCCCCAGCATTTT. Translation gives CAISQGVNQPQHF.

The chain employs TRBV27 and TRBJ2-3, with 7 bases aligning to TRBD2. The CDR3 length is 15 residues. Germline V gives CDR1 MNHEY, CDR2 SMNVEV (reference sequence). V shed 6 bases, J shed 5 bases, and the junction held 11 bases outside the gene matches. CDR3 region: CASSRGAGAVDTQYF. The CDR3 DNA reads TGTGCCAGCAGCCGCGGGGCGGGAGCTGTAGATACGCAGTATTTT.

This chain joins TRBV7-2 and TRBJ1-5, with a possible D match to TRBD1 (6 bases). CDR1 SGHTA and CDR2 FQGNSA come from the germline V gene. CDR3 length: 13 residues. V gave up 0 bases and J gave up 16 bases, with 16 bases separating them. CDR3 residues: CASSLAPTQGKHF. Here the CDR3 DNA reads TGTGCCAGCAGCTTAGCGCCAACCCAGGGGAAACATTTT. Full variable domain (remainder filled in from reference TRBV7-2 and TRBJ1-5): GAGVSQSPSNKVTEKGKDVELRCDPISGHTALYWYRQSLGQGLEFLIYFQGNSAPDKSGLPSDRFSAERTGGSVSTLTIQRTQQEDSAVYLCASSLAPTQGKHFGDGTRLSIL.

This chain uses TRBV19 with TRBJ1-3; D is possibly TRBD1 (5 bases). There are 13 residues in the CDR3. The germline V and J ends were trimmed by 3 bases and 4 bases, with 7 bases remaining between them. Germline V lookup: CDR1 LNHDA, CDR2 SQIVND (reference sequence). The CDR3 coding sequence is TGTGCCAGTAGTATGGACAAAGGAAACACCATATATTTT. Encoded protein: CASSMDKGNTIYF.

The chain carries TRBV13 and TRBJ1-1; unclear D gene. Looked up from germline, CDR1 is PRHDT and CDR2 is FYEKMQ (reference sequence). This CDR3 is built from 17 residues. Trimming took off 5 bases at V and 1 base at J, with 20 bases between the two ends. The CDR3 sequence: CASSARPTVTSNTEAFF. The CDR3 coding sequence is TGTGCCAGCAGCGCACGGCCAACCGTGACATCGAACACTGAAGCTTTCTTT.

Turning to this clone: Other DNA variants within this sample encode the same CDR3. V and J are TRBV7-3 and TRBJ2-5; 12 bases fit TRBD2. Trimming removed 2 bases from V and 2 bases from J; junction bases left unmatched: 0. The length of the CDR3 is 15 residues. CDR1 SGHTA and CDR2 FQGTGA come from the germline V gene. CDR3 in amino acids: CASSLLAGGQETQYF. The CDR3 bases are TGTGCCAGCAGCTTACTAGCGGGGGGGCAAGAGACCCAGTACTTC.

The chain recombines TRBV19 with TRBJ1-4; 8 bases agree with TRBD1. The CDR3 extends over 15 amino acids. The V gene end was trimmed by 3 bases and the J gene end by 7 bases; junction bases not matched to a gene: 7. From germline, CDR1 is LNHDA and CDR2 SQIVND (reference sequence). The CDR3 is CASSIGQGAREKLFF. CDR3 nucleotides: TGTGCCAGTAGTATCGGGCAGGGGGCCCGTGAAAAACTGTTTTTT.

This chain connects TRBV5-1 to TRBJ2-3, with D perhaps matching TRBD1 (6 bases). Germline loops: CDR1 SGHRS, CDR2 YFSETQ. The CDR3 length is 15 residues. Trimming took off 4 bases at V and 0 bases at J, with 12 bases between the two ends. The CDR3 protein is CASSPLQGSTDTQYF. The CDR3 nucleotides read TGCGCCAGCAGCCCCCTCCAGGGGAGCACAGATACGCAGTATTTT.

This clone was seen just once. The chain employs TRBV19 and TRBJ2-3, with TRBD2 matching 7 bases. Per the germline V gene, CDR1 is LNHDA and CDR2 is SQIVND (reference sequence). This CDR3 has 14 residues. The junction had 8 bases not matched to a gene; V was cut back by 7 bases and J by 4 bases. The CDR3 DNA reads TGTGCCAGTAAGCGGGACGGGCCTCCAGATACGCAGTATTTT. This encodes CASKRDGPPDTQYF.